One TCR beta chain is described in this entry. Its antigen is still unknown. It was with 60 Vbeta and 13 Jbeta primers that the PCR ran. The repertoire was sequenced with immunoSEQ multiplex PCR; TCRdb's copy has only in-frame clones and lacks some. The sample has some 150,000 clones, about four fifths seen once. The data belong to a study of cytomegalovirus exposure and HLA in healthy donors. Study-wide findings and caveats: Per a prior analysis, the majority of TCR beta V segments were productive roughly 87% or roughly 30% of the time. Common viral pathogens seemed to be connected with several of the most significant clusters, according to a later analysis. According to the study, around 150 TCR beta chains were cytomegalovirus-associated.

Sequencing used PBMCs. This TCR derives from a man in his forties in good health and CMV-seropositive.

The CDR3 here is CASSLDPGRSLFF. CDR3 sequence (DNA): TGTGCCAGCAGCTTAGACCCAGGGCGGTCGCTGTTTTTT. The chain carries TRBV7-6 and TRBJ2-2, with D maybe TRBD1 (5 bases). V lost 1 base, J lost 13 bases, and 13 bases lay in between. CDR1 is SGHVS, CDR2 FNYEAQ, per germline. The CDR3 length is 13 residues.